The T cell receptor beta chain under discussion was sequenced for a study of blood T cell repertoires in COVID-19. In the study overall: Samples representing acute and convalescent COVID-19 were sourced from the United States, Italy and Spain. Nucleic acid was either cDNA or gDNA, and it came from T cells, B-cell-depleted T cells, or PBMCs.

V shed 6 bases and J 1 base; nucleotides not matched to a gene: 4. The CDR3 consists of 15 residues. CDR1 and CDR2 from the germline V gene are MNHEY and SVGAGI. Original analysis: The assay estimated nucleated cells by amplifying reference gene primers. Here immunoSEQ multiplex PCR was the method, and the copy in TCRdb shows in-frame clones only, minus some. From that table come the V and J calls and clone size; the DNA was used to work out D and trimming. In the table there are approximately 120,000 clones, 85% to 90% of which are singletons. Sample: peripheral blood. The receptor was isolated from a human donor in a cohort sampled during active COVID-19. V usage is TRBV6-5 and J usage is TRBJ2-2, with TRBD2 identical over 8 bases. The CDR3 sequence is CASRPAGGNTGELFF. CDR3 nucleotide sequence: TGTGCCAGCAGACCCGCGGGAGGGAACACCGGGGAGCTGTTTTTT.